Listed here are 10 T cell receptor beta chains from one sample, sequenced in a study of regulatory T cells. Study-wide points: In CD3G-deficient patients, conventional CD4+ T cells were enriched for hydrophobic CDR3 residues at positions 6 and 7.

Primers: 52 TRBV forward and 13 TRBJ reverse. Assay used: immunoSEQ multiplex PCR; TCRdb lists only in-frame clones, some missing. The table includes approximately 37,000 clones, around 89% detected once. Their antigen targets remain unknown. The sequencing input was conventional CD4+ T cells sorted from blood. These receptor sequences come from a person aged 18-35 years with CD3G deficiency.

This chain connects TRBV7-9 to TRBJ2-7, with 7 bases fitting TRBD2. The trim removed 1 base at V and 4 bases at J, leaving 4 bases unmatched. The CDR3 spans 14 residues. Germline CDR1 is SEHNR and CDR2 is FQNEAQ (reference sequence). CDR3 loop: CASSLGSGDYEQYF. In nucleotides, the CDR3 is TGTGCCAGCAGCTTAGGAAGCGGGGATTACGAGCAGTACTTC.

The gene calls are TRBV20-1 and TRBJ2-3; D perhaps matches TRBD2 (6 bases). With 5 bases removed from V and 5 bases from J, the gap between germline ends came to 8 bases. CDR3 length: 11 amino acids. Germline V gives CDR1 DFQATT, CDR2 SNEGSKA (reference sequence). CDR3: CSALAIDTQYF. CDR3 nucleotides: TGCAGTGCTCTAGCGATAGATACGCAGTATTTT.

The CDR3 coding sequence is TGTGCCAGCAGCTCAGACAGGGGGCTGGAAGCTTTCTTT. This gives the protein CASSSDRGLEAFF. The chain carries TRBV11-2 and TRBJ1-1, with 10 nucleotides matching TRBD1. The CDR3 extends over 13 amino acids. Germline CDR1 and CDR2: SGHAT and FQNNGV. The ends lost 4 bases at V and 8 bases at J; junction bases unmatched: 4.

V gene TRBV6-1 combines with J gene TRBJ2-1; no clear D. The germline V gene has CDR1 MNHNS and CDR2 SASEGT. V lost 11 bases, J lost 0 bases, and 11 bases lay in between. This CDR3 is 13 amino acids long. The CDR3 spells CAAETSSYNEQFF. The CDR3 nucleotides read TGTGCCGCCGAGACAAGCTCCTACAATGAGCAGTTCTTC.

J is TRBJ2-2 and V is TRBV5-1; the match to TRBD1 covers 7 bases. CDR3 length: 13 residues. The germline CDR1 and CDR2 sequences are SGHRS and YFSETQ. With V trimmed by 4 bases and J by 6 bases, 3 bases remained unmatched. CDR3 sequence (DNA): TGCGCCAGCAGCCCGGGACAGTCCGGGGAGCTGTTTTTT. Encoded protein: CASSPGQSGELFF.

The chain links TRBV28 to TRBJ1-4; the D is unclear. This CDR3 is 14 amino acids long. Germline V gene lookup returns CDR1 MDHEN and CDR2 SYDVKM. The V end lost 4 bases, the J end lost 10 bases, and 16 bases lay between the germline ends. CDR3 nucleotide sequence: TGTGCCAGCAGTTCCCGCGGGAGGGATCGAAAACTGTTTTTT. Translating gives CASSSRGRDRKLFF. The full variable domain, with the rest looked up from reference TRBV28 and TRBJ1-4, is DVKVTQSSRYLVKRTGEKVFLECVQDMDHENMFWYRQDPGLGLRLIYFSYDVKMKEKGDIPEGYSVSREKKERFSLILESASTNQTSMYLCASSSRGRDRKLFFGSGTQLSVL.

This chain joins TRBV28 and TRBJ2-7; tentative D call: TRBD2 (6 bases). The V and J ends lost 3 bases and 6 bases respectively, with 6 bases between them. The CDR3 is 11 amino acids. The germline gives CDR1 MDHEN, CDR2 SYDVKM. CDR3 in DNA: TGTGCCAGCAGTTTGGGGGGCGAGCAGTACTTC. Amino acids: CASSLGGEQYF.

This clone was found once. The chain is built from TRBV5-1 and TRBJ2-2, with 7 bases aligning to TRBD1. The length of the CDR3 is 15 residues. J was trimmed by 5 bases and V by 1 base; bases with no gene match: 5. Germline loops: CDR1 SGHRS, CDR2 YFSETQ. The CDR3 DNA is TGCGCCAGCAGCTTGTCATACAGGGGAACCGGGGAGCTGTTTTTT. Translating it yields CASSLSYRGTGELFF.

The CDR3 DNA follows: TGTGCCAGCAGCTTACGTACTTCCTACGAGCAGTACTTC. This codes for CASSLRTSYEQYF. The chain has TRBV7-8 and TRBJ2-7; D ambiguous. The V end was cut by 2 bases, the J end by 1 base, with 6 bases between. From germline, CDR1 is SGHVS and CDR2 FQNEAQ. The CDR3 sequence is 13 residues long. The full variable domain, its missing parts supplied by reference TRBV7-8 and TRBJ2-7, is GAGVSQSPRYKVAKRGQDVALRCDPISGHVSLFWYQQALGQGPEFLTYFQNEAQLDKSGLPSDRFFAERPEGSVSTLKIQRTQQEDSAVYLCASSLRTSYEQYFGPGTRLTVT.

The rearrangement uses TRBV28 and TRBJ2-7; D perhaps matches TRBD2 (5 bases). Germline-derived CDR1 and CDR2 are MDHEN and SYDVKM. With 2 bases removed from V and 2 bases from J, the gap between germline ends came to 10 bases. This CDR3 has 14 residues. In DNA, the CDR3 is TGTGCCAGCAGTTTAGGCGGAGGCACCTACGAGCAGTACTTC. It encodes CASSLGGGTYEQYF. Full variable domain (outside the CDR3, taken from reference TRBV28 and TRBJ2-7): DVKVTQSSRYLVKRTGEKVFLECVQDMDHENMFWYRQDPGLGLRLIYFSYDVKMKEKGDIPEGYSVSREKKERFSLILESASTNQTSMYLCASSLGGGTYEQYFGPGTRLTVT.